One sample yielded the 23 T cell receptor beta chains listed below, sequenced in a study of T-cell reconstitution after alpha-beta-depleted transplantation in children. TCRbeta library construction was performed incorporating unique molecular identifiers. Each CDR3 protein gets one entry after TCRdb re-called the PCR reads with MiXCR. The sample lists hundreds of thousands of distinct CDR3 sequences, less than 15% occurring once. This specimen consisted of PBMCs, obtained before TCRalphabeta/CD19-depleted stem cell transplant. Receptor source: a girl aged 2-10 years with congenital amegakaryocytic thrombocytopenia, due to receive a stem cell transplant.

This clonotype was seen a few times. The V gene is TRBV5-1, the J gene TRBJ2-2, with no clear D. Germline values: CDR1 SGHRS, CDR2 YFSETQ. V lost 4 bases and J lost 1, with 14 bases in between. The CDR3 is 16 amino acids. CDR3 bases: TGCGCCAGCAGCCTATACGAGAGGAGGAACACCGGGGAGCTGTTTTTT. Protein sequence: CASSLYERRNTGELFF.

This clonotype was detected a few times. V usage is TRBV7-3 and J usage is TRBJ2-7; D possibly corresponds to TRBD2 (5 bases). This CDR3 spans 17 amino acids. Germline V gene sequence: CDR1 SGHTA, CDR2 FQGTGA. Between the trimmed V and J ends, which lost 2 bases and 0 bases, there was a span of 17 bases. Written as DNA, the CDR3 is TGTGCCAGCAGCTTAGATACCGTAGGACTGAGCTCCTACGAGCAGTACTTC. Encoded protein: CASSLDTVGLSSYEQYF.

DNA of the CDR3: TGTGCCAGTAGTATGTCTCCAGGGGCGAACACTGAAGCTTTCTTT. Protein sequence: CASSMSPGANTEAFF. The J gene is TRBJ1-1, the V gene TRBV19; possible D gene TRBD1, 6 bases. Germline CDR1 LNHDA, CDR2 SQIVND (reference sequence). V dropped 3 bases and J dropped 1 base, with 12 bases sitting between them. The CDR3 totals 15 residues.

This clonotype was found many times. The chain links TRBV28 to TRBJ2-5; possibly TRBD2 for D (5 bases). V was trimmed by 3 bases and J by 7 bases, leaving 12 bases between them. CDR1 is MDHEN, CDR2 SYDVKM, per germline. CDR3 length: 13 amino acids. The CDR3 coding sequence is TGTGCCAGCAGTTTTAGGAGAGGAGGGACCCAGTACTTC. It translates to CASSFRRGGTQYF.

The chain carries TRBV7-8 and TRBJ2-1; D assignment may be TRBD1 or TRBD2 (5 bases each). The germline V gene encodes CDR1 SGHVS and CDR2 FQNEAQ. Trimming stripped 4 bases from V and 6 bases from J, with 13 bases between. CDR3 size: 14 residues. The CDR3 loop is CASSYTGTTNEQFF. Here the CDR3 DNA reads TGTGCCAGCAGCTACACCGGGACCACCAATGAGCAGTTCTTC.

This clonotype was detected many times. The junction and the germline gene differ at one end; a read error may be behind it. The J gene is TRBJ2-1, the V gene TRBV7-9; 8 bases agree with TRBD2. The CDR3 has 14 residues. CDR1 is SEHNR, CDR2 FQNEAQ, per germline (reference sequence). The CDR3 nucleotides read TGTGCCAGCAACTTAGCGGGAACCAACAATGAGCAGTTCTTC. Translating it yields CASNLAGTNNEQFF.

This clonotype was detected only a few times. The DNA of the CDR3 is TGTGCCACCAGCAGGGATACTAGCGGCCTTTACAATGAGCAGTTCTTC. Translated: CATSRDTSGLYNEQFF. The chain couples TRBV15 to TRBJ2-1; 8 nucleotides align to TRBD2. V lost 3 bases, J lost 4 bases, and 8 bases stayed unmatched. CDR3 length: 16 amino acids. Germline CDR1 and CDR2: LNHNV and YYDKDF (reference sequence). The full variable domain, rest sourced from reference TRBV15 and TRBJ2-1, is DAMVIQNPRYQVTQFGKPVTLSCSQTLNHNVMYWYQQKSSQAPKLLFHYYDKDFNNEADTPDNFQSRRPNTSFCFLDIRSPGLGDTAMYLCATSRDTSGLYNEQFFGPGTRLTVL.

CDR3 sequence (DNA): TGTGCCAGCAGCTCGGGCCTTGCAACTAATGAAAAACTGTTTTTT. Amino acid sequence: CASSSGLATNEKLFF. V and J are TRBV5-8 and TRBJ1-4; unclear D gene. This CDR3 is 15 amino acids long. With 3 bases removed from V and 0 bases from J, the gap between germline ends came to 9 bases. Per the germline V gene, CDR1 is SGHTS and CDR2 is YDEGEE.

This clonotype turned up a few times. This chain links TRBV5-4 with TRBJ2-3; the match to TRBD1 covers 12 bases. V shed 0 bases, J shed 4 bases, and the junction held 3 bases outside the gene matches. The germline CDR1 and CDR2 sequences are SGHNT and YYREEE (reference sequence). The CDR3 loop spans 16 amino acids. This CDR3 reads CASSLAGTGGADTQYF. CDR3 nucleotides: TGTGCCAGCAGCTTGGCCGGGACAGGGGGCGCAGATACGCAGTATTTT.

This clonotype showed up many times. The chain joins TRBV7-9 to TRBJ2-7; D call uncertain. The CDR3 has 14 amino acids. V lost 5 bases and J lost 2, with 13 bases in between. Germline values: CDR1 SEHNR, CDR2 FQNEAQ (reference sequence). CDR3 in amino acids: CASSGSTNTYEQYF. Written as DNA, the CDR3 is TGTGCCAGCAGCGGAAGCACTAACACCTACGAGCAGTACTTC.

Details on this clonotype: One junction end does not reproduce the germline sequence, and a read error may be involved. The chain recombines TRBV7-6 with TRBJ2-3, with 11 bases that match TRBD2. The CDR3 spans 18 residues. Germline V gene lookup returns CDR1 SGHVS and CDR2 FNYEAQ. CDR3 sequence: CVSSLELAGAVSTDTQYF. The CDR3 nucleotides read TGTGTCAGCAGCTTAGAACTAGCGGGAGCGGTTAGCACAGATACGCAGTATTTT.

This clonotype appeared many times. The V gene is TRBV6-4, the J gene TRBJ2-3; 9 nucleotides agree with TRBD2. Germline CDR1 MRHNA, CDR2 SNTAGT. This CDR3 contains 16 residues. V trimming: 5 bases; J trimming: 2 bases; junction bases outside the gene matches: 8. CDR3 nucleotides: TGTGCCAGCAGTTATATAGCGGGAGCGGACACAGATACGCAGTATTTT. It codes for CASSYIAGADTDTQYF.

The chain uses TRBV5-1 and TRBJ2-1, with TRBD2 matching over 10 bases. The CDR3 has 18 amino acids. Germline V CDR1 and CDR2: SGHRS, YFSETQ. Trimming cost V 1 base and J 5 bases; bases outside gene matches: 12. The CDR3 spells CASSLNQRRGLANNEQFF. The CDR3 coding sequence is TGCGCCAGCAGCTTGAACCAACGACGGGGACTAGCGAACAATGAGCAGTTCTTC.

This clonotype came up a few times. V gene TRBV7-8 combines with J gene TRBJ2-1, with 12 positions matching TRBD2. The germline gives CDR1 SGHVS, CDR2 FQNEAQ. Germline trimming cut 1 base from V and 15 bases from J; bases unmatched to any gene: 7. This CDR3 is built from 14 residues. In nucleotides, the CDR3 is TGTGCCAGCAGCTTAGGGGGTGGGGGACTAGCGGGGTTCTTC. Amino acids: CASSLGGGGLAGFF. The full variable domain, with the rest looked up from reference TRBV7-8 and TRBJ2-1, is GAGVSQSPRYKVAKRGQDVALRCDPISGHVSLFWYQQALGQGPEFLTYFQNEAQLDKSGLPSDRFFAERPEGSVSTLKIQRTQQEDSAVYLCASSLGGGGLAGFFGPGTRLTVL.

This clonotype was seen a handful of times. V usage is TRBV5-1 and J usage is TRBJ2-2; 11 bases fit TRBD2. CDR1 SGHRS and CDR2 YFSETQ come from the germline V gene. The CDR3 extends over 16 amino acids. J was trimmed by 4 bases and V by 4 bases; bases with no gene match: 6. This CDR3 is CASSLGLAGFTGELFF. The DNA for the CDR3 is TGCGCCAGCAGCCTCGGACTAGCGGGCTTCACCGGGGAGCTGTTTTTT.

This clonotype was recorded at least ten times. The rearrangement uses TRBV10-2 and TRBJ2-5; TRBD2 might be the D (6 bases). The V end lost 7 bases, the J end lost 2 bases, and 17 bases lay between the germline ends. Germline CDR1 WSHSY, CDR2 SAAADI. The CDR3 length is 15 residues. The CDR3 here is CASTPGTLKQETQYF. CDR3 nucleotides: TGCGCCAGCACGCCTGGGACTTTAAAGCAAGAGACCCAGTACTTC.

This clonotype came up many times. This sequence joins TRBV12-3 or TRBV12-4 and TRBJ2-1, with D hard to call. This CDR3 is built from 13 residues. Trimming stripped 5 bases from V and 10 bases from J, with 15 bases between. CDR3 sequence reads: CASSVGYVGEQFF. The DNA of the CDR3 is TGTGCCAGCAGTGTCGGCTACGTCGGGGAGCAGTTCTTC.

This clonotype came up many times. The chain recombines TRBV7-9 with TRBJ2-3; no firm D call. Germline lookup yields CDR1 SEHNR and CDR2 FQNEAQ (reference sequence). Trimming left V 5 bases short and J 6 bases short, with 9 bases between. The CDR3 sequence is 12 residues long. The CDR3 sequence is CASSPFRDTQYF. For the CDR3, the DNA is TGTGCCAGCAGCCCCTTTAGGGATACGCAGTATTTT.

This clonotype has a handful of counts. The chain's CDR3 is CASSFLAGGATEQFF. The DNA for the CDR3 is TGTGCCAGCAGCTTTTTAGCGGGAGGGGCCACTGAGCAGTTCTTC. The J gene is TRBJ2-1, the V gene TRBV7-9, with 11 bases that match TRBD2. With V trimmed by 3 bases and J by 9 bases, 7 bases remained unmatched. The CDR3 runs to 15 residues. Germline V gene sequence: CDR1 SEHNR, CDR2 FQNEAQ (reference sequence).

The V and J genes are TRBV11-2 and TRBJ2-1, with 13 bases aligning to TRBD2. Germline CDR1 is SGHAT and CDR2 is FQNNGV. The J segment lost 5 bases and the V segment lost 5 bases, leaving 12 bases of the junction unmatched. This CDR3 comprises 18 residues. The DNA of the CDR3 is TGTGCCAGCAGCACTAGGGGGGGACTAGCGGGATTGCACAATGAGCAGTTCTTC. Translation gives CASSTRGGLAGLHNEQFF. The entire variable domain, with the rest obtained from reference TRBV11-2 and TRBJ2-1, is as follows: EAGVAQSPRYKIIEKRQSVAFWCNPISGHATLYWYQQILGQGPKLLIQFQNNGVVDDSQLPKDRFSAERLKGVDSTLKIQPAKLEDSAVYLCASSTRGGLAGLHNEQFFGPGTRLTVL.

This clonotype was detected ten times or more. The chain joins TRBV20-1 to TRBJ1-5; D possibly corresponds to TRBD1 (5 bases). CDR1 is DFQATT, CDR2 SNEGSKA, per germline (reference sequence). The CDR3 is 13 residues long. The V end lost 3 bases, the J end lost 9 bases, and 15 bases lay between the germline ends. The CDR3 reads CSARGGVASPQHF. Written as DNA, the CDR3 is TGCAGTGCTAGGGGGGGGGTTGCTTCGCCCCAGCATTTT.

This clonotype was found many times. The J gene is TRBJ2-5, the V gene TRBV20-1; tentatively, D is TRBD2 (6 bases). Germline V gene lookup returns CDR1 DFQATT and CDR2 SNEGSKA (reference sequence). Trimming took off 0 bases at V and 4 bases at J, with 15 bases between the two ends. This CDR3 is built from 15 residues. In nucleotides, the CDR3 is TGCAGTGCTAGAGAAACGACTAGGGCAGGAGAGACCCAGTACTTC. The encoded protein is CSARETTRAGETQYF.

This clonotype has at least ten counts. This chain joins TRBV20-1 and TRBJ2-1; no clear D. CDR1 is DFQATT, CDR2 SNEGSKA, per germline (reference sequence). Trimming cost V 5 bases and J 9 bases, with 14 bases left between them. This CDR3 spans 12 amino acids. Written as DNA, the CDR3 is TGCAGTGCTGAGACCGGGCAGTTTGAGCAGTTCTTC. It is translated as CSAETGQFEQFF.